One and the same sample provided the 13 T cell receptor beta chains below, sequenced in a study of cytomegalovirus exposure and HLA in healthy donors. The PCR ran on 60 Vbeta and 13 Jbeta primers. Libraries were prepared by immunoSEQ multiplex PCR; TCRdb keeps only in-frame clonotypes and omits some of them. The data show under 110,000 clones, approximately 71% seen once. Material for sequencing was PBMCs. These receptors originate from a man in his forties in good health and CMV-seronegative.

This clone showed up just once. The CDR3 region has the DNA TGTGCCAGCAGCAAATGCCCTGCGGGCCACGAGCAGTACTTC. Translation gives CASSKCPAGHEQYF. The J gene is TRBJ2-7, the V gene TRBV21-1; the table calls TRBD2, which could not be checked here. TRBV21-1 is a pseudogene segment. There are 14 residues in the CDR3.

The chain combines TRBV6-5 with TRBJ2-4; 8 nucleotides line up with TRBD2. After removal of 6 bases from V and 1 base from J, the junction contained 5 bases not matched to a gene. This CDR3 has 15 amino acids. Germline lookup yields CDR1 MNHEY and CDR2 SVGAGI. Here the CDR3 DNA reads TGTGCCAGCAGCAAAGGCGGGGGGGCCAAAAACATTCAGTACTTC. Its protein product is CASSKGGGAKNIQYF.

This rearrangement joins TRBV28 to TRBJ2-3; TRBD2 might be the D (5 bases). The V gene lost 4 bases and the J gene lost 4 bases, with 15 bases spanning the gap. Germline V gene sequence: CDR1 MDHEN, CDR2 SYDVKM. CDR3 length: 15 amino acids. The CDR3 loop reads CASSSADSRPDTQYF. The CDR3 DNA sequence: TGTGCCAGCAGTTCAGCGGACTCGCGACCAGATACGCAGTATTTT.

The V gene is TRBV5-1, the J gene TRBJ2-5, with a weak D call TRBD2 (5 bases). V was pared by 1 base and J by 2 bases, with 12 bases between. This CDR3 has 15 amino acids. Germline V gene lookup returns CDR1 SGHRS and CDR2 YFSETQ. The CDR3 DNA is TGCGCCAGCAGCTTGAACGTCGGGGTACAAGAGACCCAGTACTTC. Amino acids: CASSLNVGVQETQYF. Combining the CDR3 with reference TRBV5-1 and TRBJ2-5 gives the whole variable domain KAGVTQTPRYLIKTRGQQVTLSCSPISGHRSVSWYQQTPGQGLQFLFEYFSETQRNKGNFPGRFSGRQFSNSRSEMNVSTLELGDSALYLCASSLNVGVQETQYFGPGTRLLVL.

The chain combines TRBV10-3 with TRBJ2-2; TRBD1 agrees at 10 bases. The CDR3 has 15 amino acids. Trimming cost V 6 bases and J 4 bases; bases outside gene matches: 5. CDR1 and CDR2 from the germline V gene are ENHRY and SYGVKD. CDR3 amino acids: CAIRPGQGSTGELFF. The CDR3 DNA reads TGTGCCATCAGACCGGGACAGGGGTCCACCGGGGAGCTGTTTTTT.

This chain connects TRBV6-1 to TRBJ1-2; D gene uncertain. Trimming shortened V by 6 bases and J by 2 bases, and 10 bases separated the two germline ends. The CDR3 is made up of 13 amino acids. Germline values: CDR1 MNHNS, CDR2 SASEGT. For the CDR3, the DNA is TGTGCCAGCAGGCCAGGCCAGAACTATGGCTACACCTTC. Amino acid sequence: CASRPGQNYGYTF.

This rearrangement joins TRBV10-1 to TRBJ2-3; a weak D match, TRBD1 (5 bases). Deletions cut 6 bases from V and 4 bases from J, with 14 bases between. CDR1 is WNHNN and CDR2 is SYGVQD in the germline V gene (reference sequence). This CDR3 comprises 14 residues. In nucleotides, the CDR3 is TGCGCCAGCAGCGCTCGACCCAGGGCAGATACGCAGTATTTT. Translated: CASSARPRADTQYF.

This chain joins TRBV11-2 and TRBJ2-5; TRBD1 might be the D (5 bases). The CDR3 runs 14 residues. Germline V gives CDR1 SGHAT, CDR2 FQNNGV. Trimming shortened V by 0 bases and J by 3 bases, and 8 bases separated the two germline ends. As DNA, the CDR3 is TGTGCCAGCAGCTTAGAGCCAGGGAAAGAGACCCAGTACTTC. Translation: CASSLEPGKETQYF.

This chain connects TRBV5-4 to TRBJ2-3; 10 bases match TRBD1. This CDR3 region has 15 residues. The germline gives CDR1 SGHNT, CDR2 YYREEE (reference sequence). Losses at the gene ends were 4 bases for V and 1 base for J; bases not matched to a gene: 3. CDR3 coding DNA: TGTGCCAGCAGCCTAGGGACAGGGGGCACAGATACGCAGTATTTT. Translation: CASSLGTGGTDTQYF.

This clone came up once. The chain employs TRBV5-1 and TRBJ2-5; D unresolved. This CDR3 has 15 residues. From germline, CDR1 is SGHRS and CDR2 YFSETQ. V was trimmed by 0 bases and J by 5 bases, leaving 14 bases between them. In nucleotides, the CDR3 is TGCGCCAGCAGCTTGGCCTCGGGTAGTGCGGAGACCCAGTACTTC. It yields the protein CASSLASGSAETQYF.

V is TRBV6-1 and J is TRBJ2-3; TRBD2 matches at 7 bases. After removal of 7 bases from V and 1 base from J, the junction contained 8 bases not matched to a gene. Germline V gene sequence: CDR1 MNHNS, CDR2 SASEGT. This CDR3 spans 15 amino acids. CDR3 coding DNA: TGTGCCAGCACCGACGGGGGGTTCGGCACAGATACGCAGTATTTT. Protein product: CASTDGGFGTDTQYF.

V is TRBV5-1 and J is TRBJ2-7; 12 bases fit TRBD2. V gave up 2 bases and J gave up 0 bases; unmatched junction bases: 12. Germline CDR1 and CDR2: SGHRS and YFSETQ. CDR3 size: 19 residues. The CDR3 loop reads CASSFYASGGARSSYEQYF. The CDR3 DNA reads as TGCGCCAGCAGCTTCTACGCTAGCGGGGGGGCCAGGAGCTCCTACGAGCAGTACTTC.

This clone came up once. The chain links TRBV4-2 to TRBJ2-4, with a weak D call TRBD2 (5 bases). Germline CDR1 reads LGHNA; CDR2 reads YNFKEQ. The germline V and J ends were trimmed by 0 bases and 8 bases, with 8 bases remaining between them. CDR3 length equals 13 residues. The CDR3 nucleotides are TGTGCCAGCAGCCAAGATGAGAGGGACATTCAGTACTTC. Residues: CASSQDERDIQYF.